The 3 T cell receptor beta chains reported below all come from one sample, sequenced in a study of blood T cell repertoires in COVID-19. Repertoires were generated with immunoSEQ multiplex PCR, while TCRdb's copy carries only in-frame clones and drops some. Among 200,000 to 300,000 clones listed, about nine tenths were seen once. The sequencing input was peripheral blood. These receptors all come from a woman between 35 and 50 years old who had recovered from COVID-19.

The chain carries TRBV6-5 and TRBJ2-1; D is ambiguous. The length of the CDR3 is 13 residues. Germline lookup yields CDR1 MNHEY and CDR2 SVGAGI. V was pared by 6 bases and J by 6 bases, with 12 bases between. For the CDR3, the DNA is TGTGCCAGCAGCCTCATTGAGCGCAATGAGCAGTTCTTC. It translates to CASSLIERNEQFF.

The rearrangement uses TRBV5-1 and TRBJ1-2; tentatively, D is TRBD1 (6 bases). Trimming took off 0 bases at V and 3 bases at J, with 15 bases between the two ends. This CDR3 has 16 amino acids. Germline CDR1 reads SGHRS; CDR2 reads YFSETQ. The CDR3 nucleotides are TGCGCCAGCAGCTTGGTAGGGCGCAGGGGCGACTATGGCTACACCTTC. Its translation: CASSLVGRRGDYGYTF.

DNA for the CDR3: TGTGCCAGCAGCCAAGATCCAGGGGATTTGGGCTATGGCTACACCTTC. It specifies CASSQDPGDLGYGYTF. This sequence joins TRBV4-2 and TRBJ1-2, with a tentative D call TRBD1 (6 bases). V lost 0 bases, J lost 4 bases, and 15 bases lay in between. The germline gives CDR1 LGHNA, CDR2 YNFKEQ. The CDR3 covers 16 residues.